This passage covers 8 T cell receptor beta chains from one sample sequenced in a study of cytomegalovirus exposure and HLA in healthy donors. In the PCR, 60 Vbeta and 13 Jbeta primers were used. The protocol was immunoSEQ multiplex PCR, while the TCRdb copy is restricted to in-frame clones and leaves out a portion. The sample table includes 150,000 to 250,000 clones. Sequenced material: PBMCs. These receptors all stem from a boy aged 5-17 years in good health and CMV-seronegative.

V and J are TRBV4-3 and TRBJ2-5, with 8 nucleotides matching TRBD1. Germline V gene lookup returns CDR1 LGHNA and CDR2 YSLEER. This CDR3 contains 16 residues. V dropped 1 base and J dropped 11; count of bases not matched to a gene: 15. CDR3 bases: TGCGCCAGCAGCCAAGGGACAGGGAAGATCCTAGGGGAGCAGTACTTC. As protein: CASSQGTGKILGEQYF.

The gene calls are TRBV2 and TRBJ2-3; the match to TRBD2 covers 7 bases. CDR3 length: 14 residues. From germline, CDR1 is SNHLY and CDR2 FYNNEI. After removal of 3 bases from V and 5 bases from J, the junction contained 5 bases not matched to a gene. CDR3 sequence: CASSDRTREDTQYF. DNA for the CDR3: TGTGCCAGCAGTGACCGGACTAGAGAAGATACGCAGTATTTT. Full variable domain (outside the CDR3, taken from reference TRBV2 and TRBJ2-3): EPEVTQTPSHQVTQMGQEVILRCVPISNHLYFYWYRQILGQKVEFLVSFYNNEISEKSEIFDDQFSVERPDGSNFTLKIRSTKLEDSAMYFCASSDRTREDTQYFGPGTRLTVL.

This chain joins TRBV5-1 and TRBJ1-1; 9 positions match TRBD1. J was trimmed by 1 base and V by 7 bases; bases with no gene match: 11. CDR3 length equals 16 residues. Germline V lookup: CDR1 SGHRS, CDR2 YFSETQ. The CDR3 nucleotides read TGCGCCAGCGGGGGACAGGGCGGAATTTCGAACACTGAAGCTTTCTTT. Amino acids: CASGGQGGISNTEAFF.

The rearrangement uses TRBV7-7 and TRBJ1-5, with D unclear. The CDR3 is made up of 19 amino acids. Trimming removed 1 base from V and 2 bases from J, with 21 bases in between. Germline V gives CDR1 SSHAT, CDR2 FNYEAQ (reference sequence). The CDR3 sequence is CASSLVEVPGISCNQPQHF. In DNA, the CDR3 is TGTGCCAGCAGCTTAGTCGAGGTCCCCGGAATCTCCTGCAATCAGCCCCAGCATTTT.

V and J are TRBV6-1 and TRBJ1-5; D is uncertain. Per germline, CDR1 MNHNS and CDR2 SASEGT. The length of the CDR3 is 15 residues. V was trimmed by 1 base and J by 3 bases, leaving 10 bases between them. The CDR3 spells CASSEVAGNNQPQHF. The CDR3 DNA reads TGTGCCAGCAGTGAAGTCGCGGGGAACAATCAGCCCCAGCATTTT.

The chain uses TRBV30 and TRBJ1-2; tentatively, D is TRBD1 (5 bases). The germline V and J ends were trimmed by 5 bases and 8 bases, with 12 bases remaining between them. Germline loops: CDR1 GTSNPN, CDR2 SVGIG (reference sequence). The CDR3 is 11 amino acids. The CDR3 bases are TGTGCCTGGGGAGATGGGGCCGGCTACACCTTC. It codes for CAWGDGAGYTF. Together with reference TRBV30 and TRBJ1-2, the CDR3 gives the full variable domain: SQTIHQWPATLVQPVGSPLSLECTVEGTSNPNLYWYRQAAGRGLQLLFYSVGIGQISSEVPQNLSASRPQDRQFILSSKKLLLSDSGFYLCAWGDGAGYTFGSGTRLTVV.

The chain links TRBV28 to TRBJ2-7; D might be TRBD1 (6 bases). Trimming removed 4 bases from V and 2 bases from J, with 9 bases in between. CDR1 is MDHEN, CDR2 SYDVKM, per germline. The CDR3 has 13 amino acids. CDR3 in DNA: TGTGCCAGCAGTTCCAGGGGCCCCTACGAGCAGTACTTC. Protein: CASSSRGPYEQYF.

The CDR3 is CAWSLGGGTQYF. For the CDR3, the DNA is TGTGCCTGGAGTCTTGGGGGGGGTACGCAGTATTTT. This chain connects TRBV30 to TRBJ2-3, with 7 bases identical to TRBD2. Germline CDR1 is GTSNPN and CDR2 is SVGIG (reference sequence). This CDR3 has 12 amino acids. The trim removed 2 bases at V and 8 bases at J, leaving 4 bases unmatched.